This T cell receptor beta chain was observed in a study of cytomegalovirus exposure and HLA in healthy donors. Per germline, CDR1 MNHNY and CDR2 SVGAGI (reference sequence). V dropped 2 bases and J dropped 3; count of bases not matched to a gene: 5. CDR3 length: 15 residues. PCR amplification relied on 60 Vbeta primers (plus 13 Jbeta primers). TCRdb's table, derived via immunoSEQ multiplex PCR, lists solely in-frame clones and lacks some. The sample carries 230,000 or so clones, around 90% recorded once. This sequence joins TRBV6-6 and TRBJ2-7; TRBD2 aligns across 9 bases. This TCR was sampled from a girl aged 2 to 9 in good health and CMV-seronegative. The specimen was PBMCs. CDR3 residues: CASSYGTSTGYEQYF. The CDR3 DNA reads TGTGCCAGCAGTTACGGGACTAGCACAGGCTACGAGCAGTACTTC.